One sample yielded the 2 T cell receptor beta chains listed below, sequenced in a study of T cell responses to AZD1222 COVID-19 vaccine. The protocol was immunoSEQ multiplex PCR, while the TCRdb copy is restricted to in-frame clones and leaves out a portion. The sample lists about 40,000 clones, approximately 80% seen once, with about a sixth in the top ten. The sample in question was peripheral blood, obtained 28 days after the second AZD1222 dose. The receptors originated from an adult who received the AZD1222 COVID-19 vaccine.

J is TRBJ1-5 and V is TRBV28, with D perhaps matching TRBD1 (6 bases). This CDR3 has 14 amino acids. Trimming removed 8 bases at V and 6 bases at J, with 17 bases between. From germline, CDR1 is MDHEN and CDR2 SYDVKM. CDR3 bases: TGTGCCAGCCTAAGGGGGGGGGCCGCTCAGCCCCAGCATTTT. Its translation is CASLRGGAAQPQHF.

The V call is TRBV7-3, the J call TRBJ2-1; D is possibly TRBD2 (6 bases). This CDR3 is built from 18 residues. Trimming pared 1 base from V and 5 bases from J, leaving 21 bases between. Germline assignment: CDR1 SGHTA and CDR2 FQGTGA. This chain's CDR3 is CASSLSHARPSDHNEQFF. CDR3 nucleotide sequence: TGTGCCAGCAGCTTAAGCCATGCGCGGCCTAGCGATCACAATGAGCAGTTCTTC. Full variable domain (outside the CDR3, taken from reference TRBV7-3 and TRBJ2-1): GAGVSQTPSNKVTEKGKYVELRCDPISGHTALYWYRQSLGQGPEFLIYFQGTGAADDSGLPNDRFFAVRPEGSVSTLKIQRTERGDSAVYLCASSLSHARPSDHNEQFFGPGTRLTVL.